One and the same sample provided the 10 T cell receptor beta chains below, sequenced in a study of T-cell memory formation after mild COVID-19. TCRdb re-called the 5' RACE reads through MiXCR, storing one row per CDR3 protein. This table holds around 300,000 distinct CDR3 sequences, around 8% found once. Specimen: PBMCs or a T cell subset sorted from them (not recorded which). All receptors come from a man aged 18 to 30 who had mild COVID-19 (a few samples of this study predate the infection). Cell type and time point are not known.

This clonotype appeared many times. The CDR3 DNA is TGTGCCAGTGGAGGATCCGGGCCAAATTACGAGCAGTACGTC. Protein sequence: CASGGSGPNYEQYV. V gene TRBV6-2 or TRBV6-3 combines with J gene TRBJ2-7; weak D call: TRBD2 (5 bases). V lost 9 bases and J 4 bases, leaving 19 bases between the germline ends. Germline V gene sequence: CDR1 MNHEY, CDR2 SVGEGT. This CDR3 spans 14 amino acids.

This chain links TRBV6-6 with TRBJ1-2; 8 bases are a match to TRBD1. Germline CDR1 and CDR2: MNHNY and SVGAGI (reference sequence). With V trimmed by 7 bases and J by 5 bases, 9 bases remained unmatched. The CDR3 covers 14 residues. CDR3 region: CASIPAQGGYGYTF. In nucleotides, the CDR3 is TGTGCCAGCATTCCCGCACAGGGGGGGTATGGCTACACCTTC.

The gene calls are TRBV12-3 or TRBV12-4 and TRBJ2-6; TRBD1 agrees at 9 bases. The ends lost 6 bases at V and 2 bases at J; junction bases unmatched: 11. There are 18 residues in the CDR3. The CDR3: CASSIRDRVQTGANVLTF. In DNA form, the CDR3 reads TGTGCCAGCAGCATTAGGGACAGGGTCCAGACTGGGGCCAACGTCCTGACTTTC.

This chain uses TRBV20-1 with TRBJ2-3; D remains ambiguous. The V and J ends lost 3 bases and 1 base respectively, with 14 bases between them. This CDR3 spans 15 amino acids. Looked up from germline, CDR1 is DFQATT and CDR2 is SNEGSKA (reference sequence). The CDR3 reads CSASLGAQGTDTQYF. The CDR3 nucleotides are TGCAGTGCTAGCTTGGGCGCCCAAGGCACAGATACGCAGTATTTT.

This clonotype has just a few counts. The V call is TRBV5-4, the J call TRBJ2-1; no firm D call. The CDR3 totals 13 residues. From germline, CDR1 is SGHNT and CDR2 YYREEE (reference sequence). The V end was cut by 0 bases, the J end by 5 bases, with 6 bases between. The CDR3 loop is CASSLDVDNEQFF. CDR3 DNA sequence: TGTGCCAGCAGCTTGGACGTGGACAATGAGCAGTTCTTC. The full variable domain, in which reference TRBV5-4 and TRBJ2-1 provide the parts outside the CDR3, is ETGVTQSPTHLIKTRGQQVTLRCSSQSGHNTVSWYQQALGQGPQFIFQYYREEENGRGNFPPRFSGLQFPNYSSELNVNALELDDSALYLCASSLDVDNEQFFGPGTRLTVL.

This clonotype was observed a handful of times. The chain is built from TRBV7-2 and TRBJ2-7; TRBD2 might be the D (5 bases). The length of the CDR3 is 13 residues. In germline, CDR1 is SGHTA, CDR2 FQGNSA. Trimming took off 5 bases at V and 6 bases at J, with 14 bases between the two ends. The CDR3 protein is CASSPGTRSEQYF. The DNA for the CDR3 is TGTGCCAGCAGCCCCGGTACTAGGTCCGAGCAGTACTTC.

Only one count was recorded for this clonotype. One end of the junction does not line up with germline, which may come from a read error. The CDR3 bases are TGTGCCAGCAGCCTAGCCCTCGAAAAACTGTTTTTT. Translated, it gives CASSLALEKLFF. This chain uses TRBV7-9 with TRBJ1-4; unclear D gene. The CDR3 totals 12 residues. The germline V gene has CDR1 SEHNR and CDR2 FQNEAQ (reference sequence). Combining the CDR3 with reference TRBV7-9 and TRBJ1-4 gives the whole variable domain DTGVSQNPRHKITKRGQNVTFRCDPISEHNRLYWYRQTLGQGPEFLTYFQNEAQLEKSRLLSDRFSAERPKGSFSTLEIQRTEQGDSAMYLCASSLALEKLFFGSGTQLSVL.

V usage is TRBV27 and J usage is TRBJ2-7, with 11 bases aligning to TRBD1. From germline, CDR1 is MNHEY and CDR2 SMNVEV (reference sequence). This CDR3 contains 14 residues. The J segment lost 3 bases and the V segment lost 6 bases, leaving 4 bases of the junction unmatched. CDR3 residues: CASRGGQGVYEQYF. CDR3 in DNA: TGTGCCAGCAGGGGGGGACAGGGGGTCTACGAGCAGTACTTC.

This clonotype was counted many times. V usage is TRBV5-1 and J usage is TRBJ2-7; D is unclear. Trimming cost V 2 bases and J 0 bases, with 6 bases left between them. This CDR3 has 13 amino acids. The germline V gene encodes CDR1 SGHRS and CDR2 YFSETQ. CDR3 coding DNA: TGCGCCAGCAGCTTCGACGGCTCCTACGAGCAGTACGTC. Its protein product is CASSFDGSYEQYV.

This clonotype was counted ten times or more. The V call is TRBV5-1, the J call TRBJ2-7; the D gene could be TRBD1 or TRBD2 (7 bases each). Germline loops: CDR1 SGHRS, CDR2 YFSETQ. With 4 bases removed from V and 3 bases from J, the gap between germline ends came to 14 bases. The CDR3 totals 14 residues. CDR3 in amino acids: CASSVQGGHYEQYV. The CDR3 bases are TGCGCCAGCAGCGTTCAGGGGGGGCACTACGAGCAGTACGTC.